This TCR beta chain was found in a study of CD8 T cells in Susac syndrome. CDR3 size: 15 residues. J gave up 2 bases and V 6 bases, and 7 bases lay outside the gene matches. After extraction with the RNeasy kit, 0.5 to 1 ug of the RNA was reverse transcribed using random hexamers. TCRdb independently ran MiXCR on the immunoSEQ multiplex PCR reads; one entry per CDR3 protein. The data contain about 210,000 distinct CDR3 sequences, around 93% of them singletons. The rearrangement joins TRBV12-3 or TRBV12-4 to TRBJ2-3, with TRBD1 identical over 8 bases. This TCR was recovered from a human donor in good health. Sequencing input: CD4+ T cells from PBMCs. The CDR3 DNA reads TGTGCCAGCAGATTCAGGGGGCTAGCCACAGATACGCAGTATTTT. As protein: CASRFRGLATDTQYF.